A single sample is the source of the 20 T cell receptor beta chains below, sequenced in a study of blood T cell repertoires in COVID-19. Method: immunoSEQ multiplex PCR; TCRdb's copy keeps in-frame clones and lacks some. The top ten hold roughly 0.77% of the sample, which has 150,000 to 200,000 clones, about nine tenths seen once. The material sequenced was PBMCs or T cells enriched from blood (not recorded which). These receptors all stem from a woman in her late teens or twenties who had recovered from COVID-19.

This clone appeared a few times. The chain links TRBV5-1 to TRBJ2-7; 10 bases match TRBD1. Trimming removed 2 bases from V and 7 bases from J; junction bases left unmatched: 18. This CDR3 is 18 amino acids long. CDR1 and CDR2 (germline): SGHRS, YFSETQ. In nucleotides, the CDR3 is TGCGCCAGCAGCTTAGGAGACAGGGGGCTAGGAGCGGCCGGGGAGCAGTACTTC. Translation gives CASSLGDRGLGAAGEQYF.

J is TRBJ1-2 and V is TRBV7-8; tentative D call: TRBD1 (6 bases). This CDR3 comprises 15 residues. Germline V CDR1 and CDR2: SGHVS, FQNEAQ. V was clipped by 0 bases and J by 4 bases, with 12 bases between them. DNA for the CDR3: TGTGCCAGCAGCTTAGCAGGGGGGGAGGGCTATGGCTACACCTTC. Translation gives CASSLAGGEGYGYTF.

J is TRBJ2-1 and V is TRBV27; D ambiguous. The CDR3 is 12 residues long. Deletions cut 6 bases from V and 13 bases from J, with 16 bases between. Germline V gene data show CDR1 as MNHEY and CDR2 as SMNVEV (reference sequence). In DNA form, the CDR3 reads TGTGCCAGCAGATCTCGGTCCGCTCTCCAGTTCTTC. Its translation is CASRSRSALQFF.

The V gene is TRBV10-3, the J gene TRBJ1-2, with D unclear. The V end was cut by 3 bases, the J end by 8 bases, with 16 bases between. The CDR3 totals 14 residues. Germline lookup yields CDR1 ENHRY and CDR2 SYGVKD. In DNA, the CDR3 is TGTGCCATCAGTGACGTGGGAGGCTCCCGGGGCTACACCTTC. It encodes CAISDVGGSRGYTF.

The chain carries TRBV4-3 and TRBJ2-5; 11 bases match TRBD2. The CDR3 covers 16 residues. Germline V lookup: CDR1 LGHNA, CDR2 YSLEER. The ends lost 4 bases at V and 4 bases at J; junction bases unmatched: 8. The CDR3 protein is CASSRATSGRGETQYF. The DNA of the CDR3 is TGCGCCAGCAGCCGAGCCACTAGCGGGAGAGGAGAGACCCAGTACTTC.

The rearrangement links TRBV7-8 to TRBJ1-5; D gene ambiguous. The CDR3 runs to 18 residues. Trimming shortened V by 1 base and J by 1 base, and 17 bases separated the two germline ends. Germline CDR1 reads SGHVS; CDR2 reads FQNEAQ. The DNA for the CDR3 is TGTGCCAGCAGCTTAGTAAGTGGCTACCGGAGCAGCAATCAGCCCCAGCATTTT. Protein sequence: CASSLVSGYRSSNQPQHF.

This clone was seen only a few times. The chain couples TRBV27 to TRBJ2-7; 9 bases are shared with TRBD1. V was clipped by 3 bases and J by 3 bases; unmatched bases: 15. CDR1 MNHEY and CDR2 SMNVEV come from the germline V gene (reference sequence). The CDR3 consists of 18 residues. CDR3 sequence (DNA): TGTGCCAGCAGTTTTGTCTTTAGGAAACAGGGGGCAATCTACGAGCAGTACTTC. Translating gives CASSFVFRKQGAIYEQYF.

The chain joins TRBV11-2 to TRBJ2-2, with no clear D. The V end was cut by 1 base, the J end by 8 bases, with 2 bases between. Germline V lookup: CDR1 SGHAT, CDR2 FQNNGV. The CDR3 has 11 amino acids. CDR3 in DNA: TGTGCCAGCAGCTTAGCGGGGGAGCTGTTTTTT. Encoded protein: CASSLAGELFF. Full variable domain (rest looked up from reference TRBV11-2 and TRBJ2-2): EAGVAQSPRYKIIEKRQSVAFWCNPISGHATLYWYQQILGQGPKLLIQFQNNGVVDDSQLPKDRFSAERLKGVDSTLKIQPAKLEDSAVYLCASSLAGELFFGEGSRLTVL.

V and J are TRBV27 and TRBJ2-2, with TRBD2 matching 9 bases. The V segment lost 3 bases and the J segment 4 bases; nucleotides outside the gene matches: 18. The germline V gene has CDR1 MNHEY and CDR2 SMNVEV (reference sequence). This CDR3 has 20 residues. CDR3 nucleotide sequence: TGTGCCAGCAGTTTTGGGGGTGTAGGGAGGGCTAGCGGGGCCACCGGGGAGCTGTTTTTT. This translates into CASSFGGVGRASGATGELFF.

The chain joins TRBV5-4 to TRBJ2-1; D gene ambiguous. The V gene lost 0 bases and the J gene lost 13 bases, with 17 bases spanning the gap. The CDR3 has 14 residues. Germline assignment: CDR1 SGHNT and CDR2 YYREEE (reference sequence). The CDR3 is CASSLGGAEAPQFF. Written as DNA, the CDR3 is TGTGCCAGCAGCTTGGGTGGCGCGGAAGCGCCTCAGTTCTTC.

V and J are TRBV2 and TRBJ2-7; D might be TRBD2 (5 bases). CDR1 and CDR2 from the germline V gene are SNHLY and FYNNEI. Trimming shortened V by 6 bases and J by 6 bases, and 18 bases separated the two germline ends. The CDR3 is 14 amino acids. CDR3: CASRTIAGVLEQYF. CDR3 DNA sequence: TGTGCCAGCAGGACAATTGCGGGCGTACTCGAGCAGTACTTC.

The chain has TRBV4-1 and TRBJ2-3, with 8 bases fitting TRBD1. Losses at the gene ends were 7 bases for V and 2 bases for J; bases not matched to a gene: 5. Germline CDR1 MGHRA, CDR2 YSYEKL. This CDR3 region has 14 residues. The CDR3 is CASTYRGNTDTQYF. As DNA, the CDR3 is TGCGCCAGCACTTACAGGGGGAACACAGATACGCAGTATTTT.

The CDR3 protein is CASSLRPNPGSYEQYF. The CDR3 nucleotides are TGTGCCAGCAGCTTAAGGCCAAACCCGGGGTCCTACGAGCAGTACTTC. This chain connects TRBV7-9 to TRBJ2-7, with D perhaps matching TRBD2 (5 bases). CDR1 SEHNR and CDR2 FQNEAQ come from the germline V gene (reference sequence). This CDR3 has 16 amino acids. V gave up 2 bases and J gave up 1 base, with 15 bases separating them.

The chain uses TRBV11-2 and TRBJ2-7, with D possibly TRBD2 on 5 matching bases. Trimming removed 5 bases at V and 6 bases at J, with 14 bases between. The CDR3 extends over 13 amino acids. Looked up from germline, CDR1 is SGHAT and CDR2 is FQNNGV. In nucleotides, the CDR3 is TGTGCCAGCAGCCTAGGGAGCCCACTCGAGCAGTACTTC. Its protein product is CASSLGSPLEQYF.

The chain combines TRBV11-2 with TRBJ1-6; D is unresolved. Per germline, CDR1 SGHAT and CDR2 FQNNGV. This CDR3 has 16 residues. The V gene lost 4 bases and the J gene lost 0 bases, with 10 bases spanning the gap. This CDR3 is CASSYPRGSYNSPLHF. The CDR3 DNA is TGTGCCAGCAGCTACCCACGGGGCTCCTATAATTCACCCCTCCACTTT.

The gene calls are TRBV5-3 and TRBJ2-5; 16 bases map to TRBD2. TRBV5-3 belongs to the ORF category, with a function that is uncertain. Trimming removed 4 bases from V and 2 bases from J; junction bases left unmatched: 2. The CDR3 extends over 16 amino acids. CDR3 nucleotides: TGTGCCAGAAGCACGGGACTAGCGGGAGGGCAAGAGACCCAGTACTTC. Protein product: CARSTGLAGGQETQYF.

The V gene is TRBV7-3, the J gene TRBJ2-2, with D unclear. Deletions cut 5 bases from V and 3 bases from J, with 16 bases between. The V gene's germline CDR1 is SGHTA and CDR2 FQGTGA. The CDR3 runs to 16 residues. CDR3 region: CASSPQSPAYTGELFF. For the CDR3, the DNA is TGTGCCAGCAGCCCCCAAAGTCCTGCGTACACCGGGGAGCTGTTTTTT.

The chain links TRBV7-3 to TRBJ2-3; D is unresolved. The CDR3 is 14 residues long. Trimming stripped 5 bases from V and 0 bases from J, with 9 bases between. CDR1 is SGHTA, CDR2 FQGTGA, per germline. The CDR3, as DNA: TGTGCCAGCAGCCTCTCGTTAAGCACAGATACGCAGTATTTT. Encoded protein: CASSLSLSTDTQYF.

The genes are TRBV7-9 and TRBJ2-7, with D perhaps TRBD1 (6 bases). With 8 bases removed from V and 3 bases from J, the gap between germline ends came to 14 bases. CDR1 SEHNR and CDR2 FQNEAQ come from the germline V gene (reference sequence). The CDR3 totals 13 residues. CDR3: CASGTGTLYEQYF. CDR3 DNA sequence: TGTGCCAGCGGCACCGGGACACTCTACGAGCAGTACTTC. The variable domain in full, completed from reference TRBV7-9 and TRBJ2-7, reads DTGVSQNPRHKITKRGQNVTFRCDPISEHNRLYWYRQTLGQGPEFLTYFQNEAQLEKSRLLSDRFSAERPKGSFSTLEIQRTEQGDSAMYLCASGTGTLYEQYFGPGTRLTVT.

This rearrangement joins TRBV12-3 or TRBV12-4 to TRBJ2-7; perhaps TRBD1 as D (5 bases). Trimming shortened V by 1 base and J by 2 bases, and 6 bases separated the two germline ends. The CDR3 has 13 amino acids. The CDR3 region is CASSLVGPYEQYF. CDR3 in DNA: TGTGCCAGCAGTTTAGTGGGGCCCTACGAGCAGTACTTC.